This TCR beta chain was sequenced in a study of shared clonotypes between healthy human individuals. Study in general: Each donor's CD4 naive and CD4 memory cells filled three plates apiece, CD8 naive two, and CD8 memory one. Whole-study findings and limits: The authors sampled blood alone, and tissue repertoires likely differ. Richness estimates generally favored naive over memory subsets. Non-shared clonotypes had lower generation probabilities than clonotypes shared by all four sorted-subset donors.

This clone came up once. Its specificity is unknown. Some clones are missing from TCRdb's copy, which holds only in-frame ones; the method was immunoSEQ multiplex PCR. Counted here are some 2.4 million clones, approximately 93% occurring once; the ten biggest clones make up roughly 0.39%. The CDR3 loop spans 16 amino acids. From germline, CDR1 is MDHEN and CDR2 SYDVKM. V lost 3 bases to trimming and J lost 0 bases, with 12 bases between them. Sequencing was performed on naive CD4+ T cells from PBMCs. Subset noted: CD45RA+ positively selected. The TCR was taken from a man aged 18 to 29 in good health. Some clones in this sample may be carry-over from other donors' samples. The rearrangement uses TRBV28 and TRBJ2-1; D not certain. CDR3 coding DNA: TGTGCCAGCAGTTTGTCGACGGTGAGCTCCTACAATGAGCAGTTCTTC. Translated: CASSLSTVSSYNEQFF.